This entry lists 28 T cell receptor beta chains sequenced from one sample in a study of shared clonotypes between healthy human individuals (dated by TCRdb to 2018 to 2021). Library construction relied on the immunoSEQ multiplex PCR assay. TCRdb holds this immuneACCESS table with in-frame rearrangements only. Some clones are missing; in checked studies, unresolved V genes explain under half, and the rest has no known cause. This sample gives approximately 2,000,000 clones in total; under 95% of them show up just once. The ten most abundant clones make up around 0.4% of the sample. The source material was naive CD4+ T cells from PBMCs. Reading the label with the study, this specimen's cell subset or site is: CD45RA+ positively selected. The receptors come from a man aged 18 to 30 in good health. Some clones in this sample may be carry-over from other donors' samples.

The genes are TRBV5-1 and TRBJ2-7, with D unresolved. This CDR3 has 15 residues. Between the trimmed V and J ends, which lost 0 bases and 4 bases, there was a span of 14 bases. Germline CDR1 SGHRS, CDR2 YFSETQ. DNA of the CDR3: TGCGCCAGCAGCTTGGGTGCTGCCCGGGCGTACGAGCAGTACTTC. The encoded protein is CASSLGAARAYEQYF.

This chain links TRBV19 with TRBJ1-2, with D possibly TRBD1 on 5 matching bases. V lost 6 bases to trimming and J lost 8 bases, with 16 bases between them. CDR3 size: 13 residues. Germline V gene sequence: CDR1 LNHDA, CDR2 SQIVND (reference sequence). The CDR3 loop is CASSLGPQRGYTF. CDR3 in DNA: TGTGCCAGTAGCCTGGGACCTCAAAGGGGCTACACCTTC.

V and J are TRBV5-1 and TRBJ2-1, with TRBD2 matching over 7 bases. The V gene end was trimmed by 4 bases and the J gene end by 2 bases; junction bases not matched to a gene: 9. CDR1 is SGHRS, CDR2 YFSETQ, per germline. This CDR3 contains 16 residues. The CDR3 DNA is TGCGCCAGCAGCCCCCTGGCGGGAGCGACCTACAATGAGCAGTTCTTC. Encoded protein: CASSPLAGATYNEQFF.

The chain has TRBV5-1 and TRBJ2-3, with a possible D match to TRBD2 (7 bases). CDR1 SGHRS and CDR2 YFSETQ come from the germline V gene. CDR3 size: 16 residues. The germline V and J ends were trimmed by 4 bases and 2 bases, with 17 bases remaining between them. The DNA of the CDR3 is TGCGCCAGCAGCCCAAGAGGGGGGGTGATCACAGATACGCAGTATTTT. Residues: CASSPRGGVITDTQYF.

V usage is TRBV21-1 and J usage is TRBJ1-1; the table names TRBD1, a call not compared with the DNA. TRBV21-1 corresponds to a pseudogene. The CDR3 consists of 17 residues. CDR3 bases: TGTGCCAGCAGCAAAAGGGACAGGGGGTTTAGGGACACTGAAGCTTTCTTT. It is translated as CASSKRDRGFRDTEAFF.

The chain joins TRBV12-5 to TRBJ2-3; D gene ambiguous. The CDR3 is 14 amino acids. Germline V gene lookup returns CDR1 LGHNT and CDR2 FRNRAP. V dropped 1 base and J dropped 1 base, with 6 bases sitting between them. CDR3 residues: CASGLDGGTDTQYF. The CDR3 DNA sequence: TGTGCTAGTGGTTTGGATGGTGGCACAGATACGCAGTATTTT.

The chain couples TRBV29-1 to TRBJ1-2, with D perhaps TRBD1 (6 bases). This CDR3 contains 15 residues. The V end was cut by 2 bases, the J end by 3 bases, with 16 bases between. Germline-derived CDR1 and CDR2 are SQVTM and ANQGSEA. The DNA for the CDR3 is TGCAGCGTTGAACGGTCCGGGGGCGGGTACTATGGCTACACCTTC. This sequence encodes CSVERSGGGYYGYTF.

This clone was observed once. The chain joins TRBV28 to TRBJ2-5, with 13 bases aligning to TRBD2. CDR3 size: 15 residues. Trimming cost V 5 bases and J 4 bases; bases outside gene matches: 4. Germline V CDR1 and CDR2: MDHEN, SYDVKM. The CDR3 bases are TGTGCCAGCAGTCTGCGGACTAGCGGGAGAGAGACCCAGTACTTC. It encodes CASSLRTSGRETQYF. The full variable domain, completed using reference TRBV28 and TRBJ2-5, is DVKVTQSSRYLVKRTGEKVFLECVQDMDHENMFWYRQDPGLGLRLIYFSYDVKMKEKGDIPEGYSVSREKKERFSLILESASTNQTSMYLCASSLRTSGRETQYFGPGTRLLVL.

This clone was seen just once. The chain recombines TRBV7-2 with TRBJ2-3; D is perhaps TRBD1 (5 bases). The CDR3 sequence is 16 residues long. The V end lost 5 bases, the J end lost 5 bases, and 20 bases lay between the germline ends. The germline V gene has CDR1 SGHTA and CDR2 FQGNSA. The CDR3 is CASSPRRASGVDTQYF. Here the CDR3 DNA reads TGTGCCAGCAGCCCCCGCAGGGCGAGTGGGGTAGATACGCAGTATTTT.

The chain couples TRBV28 to TRBJ1-1; D possibly corresponds to TRBD1 (5 bases). Germline V gene data show CDR1 as MDHEN and CDR2 as SYDVKM. The CDR3 is 14 residues long. V lost 7 bases to trimming and J lost 3 bases, with 15 bases between them. The CDR3 DNA sequence: TGTGCCAGCACCAGGGCCACGGGGTACACTGAAGCTTTCTTT. Translating it yields CASTRATGYTEAFF.

The CDR3 coding sequence is TGTGCCAGCAGCTTAGCGGGACAGGGGGGCCGGGAGCAGTACTTC. Residues: CASSLAGQGGREQYF. The chain combines TRBV7-8 with TRBJ2-7; 11 bases line up with TRBD1. CDR1 SGHVS and CDR2 FQNEAQ come from the germline V gene. This CDR3 contains 15 residues. Trimming at V came to 0 bases and at J to 7 bases, leaving 5 bases not matched to a gene.

V is TRBV5-1 and J is TRBJ1-2; TRBD1 matches 7 bases. The CDR3 loop spans 15 amino acids. Germline CDR1 and CDR2: SGHRS and YFSETQ. J lost 3 bases, V lost 1 base, and 6 bases had no gene match. The CDR3 DNA sequence: TGCGCCAGCAGCTTGCTGGGACAGCCTTACTATGGCTACACCTTC. Translating it yields CASSLLGQPYYGYTF.

This rearrangement joins TRBV7-9 to TRBJ1-4, with no clear D. CDR3 length equals 11 residues. Germline loops: CDR1 SEHNR, CDR2 FQNEAQ (reference sequence). V shed 8 bases and J shed 5 bases, with 6 bases lying between them. CDR3 bases: TGTGCCAGCGGCAAAAATGAAAAACTGTTTTTT. Residues: CASGKNEKLFF.

The J gene is TRBJ2-2, the V gene TRBV5-6; the match to TRBD2 covers 12 bases. Germline loops: CDR1 SGHDT, CDR2 YYEEEE. This CDR3 has 16 amino acids. V trimming: 3 bases; J trimming: 3 bases; junction bases outside the gene matches: 3. The CDR3 coding sequence is TGTGCCAGCAGCTCCACTAGCGGGAGGTACACCGGGGAGCTGTTTTTT. Translating gives CASSSTSGRYTGELFF. Using reference TRBV5-6 and TRBJ2-2 for the parts outside the CDR3, the full variable domain is DAGVTQSPTHLIKTRGQQVTLRCSPKSGHDTVSWYQQALGQGPQFIFQYYEEEERQRGNFPDRFSGHQFPNYSSELNVNALLLGDSALYLCASSSTSGRYTGELFFGEGSRLTVL.

The genes are TRBV9 and TRBJ1-2, with TRBD1 as a possible D gene (5 bases). The CDR3 extends over 15 amino acids. CDR1 and CDR2 (germline): SGDLS, YYNGEE. The V end was cut by 4 bases, the J end by 6 bases, with 19 bases between. This CDR3 reads CASSPRIRVSDGYTF. CDR3 DNA: TGTGCCAGCAGCCCACGAATCAGGGTTTCCGATGGCTACACCTTC.

The chain carries TRBV5-1 and TRBJ2-1; D could derive from TRBD1 or TRBD2 (5 bases each). This CDR3 region has 13 residues. Trimming removed 5 bases at V and 13 bases at J, with 19 bases between. Germline CDR1 is SGHRS and CDR2 is YFSETQ. The CDR3 nucleotides are TGCGCCAGCAGTGAGCGGACACCTCTTGGACAGTTCTTC. Its protein is CASSERTPLGQFF.

The chain has TRBV11-1 and TRBJ2-3, with unresolved D. V lost 1 base to trimming and J lost 2 bases, with 10 bases between them. The germline CDR1 and CDR2 sequences are SGHAT and FQDESV (reference sequence). The CDR3 is 15 residues long. CDR3 DNA sequence: TGTGCCAGCAGCTTAGACCCTCCGTCCACAGATACGCAGTATTTT. Translation gives CASSLDPPSTDTQYF.

V gene TRBV10-3 combines with J gene TRBJ1-6; TRBD1 is a possible D gene (5 bases). CDR3 size: 15 residues. The V and J ends lost 0 bases and 11 bases respectively, with 14 bases between them. The germline V gene has CDR1 ENHRY and CDR2 SYGVKD. Written as DNA, the CDR3 is TGTGCCATCAGTGAGTCGGGACTCACACCCCCACCCCTCCACTTT. Translated: CAISESGLTPPPLHF.

The chain carries TRBV7-2 and TRBJ2-3, with D perhaps TRBD1 (5 bases). CDR3 length: 13 residues. CDR1 is SGHTA and CDR2 is FQGNSA in the germline V gene. Trimming took 8 bases from V and 3 from J, leaving 12 bases between them. The CDR3 region has the DNA TGTGCCAGCGAGAGCAGGGCAACAGATACGCAGTATTTT. It yields the protein CASESRATDTQYF.

The gene calls are TRBV7-3 and TRBJ2-5; D perhaps matches TRBD1 (7 bases). The CDR3 is 18 residues long. Looked up from germline, CDR1 is SGHTA and CDR2 is FQGTGA. V lost 8 bases and J lost 0, with 25 bases in between. For the CDR3, the DNA is TGTGCCAGCGTCTCATCACCGGGGGACAGCTATAACCAAGAGACCCAGTACTTC. Translation: CASVSSPGDSYNQETQYF. Filled out from reference TRBV7-3 and TRBJ2-5, the complete variable domain reads GAGVSQTPSNKVTEKGKYVELRCDPISGHTALYWYRQSLGQGPEFLIYFQGTGAADDSGLPNDRFFAVRPEGSVSTLKIQRTERGDSAVYLCASVSSPGDSYNQETQYFGPGTRLLVL.

As for this clone: Other DNA sequences in this specimen translate into the identical CDR3. The chain has TRBV7-9 and TRBJ1-1; D remains ambiguous. Germline CDR1 and CDR2: SEHNR and FQNEAQ (reference sequence). The length of the CDR3 is 13 residues. The V and J ends lost 3 bases and 3 bases respectively, with 8 bases between them. The CDR3 DNA reads TGTGCCAGCAGCTTCGGAGGAGACACTGAAGCTTTCTTT. Amino acid sequence: CASSFGGDTEAFF.

This chain uses TRBV6-6 with TRBJ2-5, with D maybe TRBD1 (6 bases). Germline V gives CDR1 MNHNY, CDR2 SVGAGI (reference sequence). Trimming left V 0 bases short and J 0 bases short, with 8 bases between. The CDR3 is made up of 15 amino acids. The CDR3 DNA sequence: TGTGCCAGCAGTTACTCGAGGGGGTACCAAGAGACCCAGTACTTC. It encodes CASSYSRGYQETQYF.

The genes are TRBV20-1 and TRBJ2-5; D ambiguous. The CDR3 totals 11 residues. V lost 7 bases to trimming and J lost 0 bases, with 6 bases between them. Germline V gene lookup returns CDR1 DFQATT and CDR2 SNEGSKA (reference sequence). In DNA form, the CDR3 reads TGCAGTGGGCAGAACCAAGAGACCCAGTACTTC. Protein sequence: CSGQNQETQYF.

This chain joins TRBV9 and TRBJ2-1; TRBD1 is a possible D gene (5 bases). The CDR3 covers 14 residues. Trimming stripped 4 bases from V and 1 base from J, with 9 bases between. Germline CDR1 and CDR2: SGDLS and YYNGEE. The CDR3 region has the DNA TGTGCCAGCAGCTCCCGGACATCCTACAATGAGCAGTTCTTC. This gives the protein CASSSRTSYNEQFF.

The CDR3 spells CASSQQPGQGLNTEAFF. CDR3 nucleotide sequence: TGTGCCAGCAGCCAACAACCGGGACAGGGGTTGAACACTGAAGCTTTCTTT. The chain employs TRBV4-2 and TRBJ1-1; TRBD1 agrees at 10 bases. Trimming cost V 2 bases and J 0 bases; bases outside gene matches: 6. The germline V gene has CDR1 LGHNA and CDR2 YNFKEQ. The CDR3 spans 17 residues.

The chain carries TRBV28 and TRBJ2-5, with D hard to call. The CDR3 sequence is 11 residues long. Trimming removed 4 bases at V and 0 bases at J, with 0 bases between. Germline CDR1 MDHEN, CDR2 SYDVKM. The CDR3 region is CASSYQETQYF. CDR3 nucleotides: TGTGCCAGCAGTTACCAAGAGACCCAGTACTTC.

Regarding this clone: This CDR3 is also generated by other DNA sequences in the sample. This chain links TRBV2 with TRBJ2-7; D is perhaps TRBD2 (5 bases). V was shortened by 3 bases and J by 3 bases, with 12 bases between the two germline ends. Germline V gene data show CDR1 as SNHLY and CDR2 as FYNNEI. CDR3 length equals 14 residues. CDR3 in amino acids: CASSDRGSSYEQYF. DNA of the CDR3: TGTGCCAGCAGTGACCGGGGTAGCAGCTACGAGCAGTACTTC. The full variable domain, its missing parts supplied by reference TRBV2 and TRBJ2-7, is EPEVTQTPSHQVTQMGQEVILRCVPISNHLYFYWYRQILGQKVEFLVSFYNNEISEKSEIFDDQFSVERPDGSNFTLKIRSTKLEDSAMYFCASSDRGSSYEQYFGPGTRLTVT.

This chain joins TRBV7-2 and TRBJ2-2; D is perhaps TRBD2 (5 bases). V lost 1 base and J 2 bases, leaving 8 bases between the germline ends. This CDR3 is 15 amino acids long. Germline-derived CDR1 and CDR2 are SGHTA and FQGNSA. CDR3 DNA sequence: TGTGCCAGCAGCTTAGTAGCGAGTAACACCGGGGAGCTGTTTTTT. This translates into CASSLVASNTGELFF.